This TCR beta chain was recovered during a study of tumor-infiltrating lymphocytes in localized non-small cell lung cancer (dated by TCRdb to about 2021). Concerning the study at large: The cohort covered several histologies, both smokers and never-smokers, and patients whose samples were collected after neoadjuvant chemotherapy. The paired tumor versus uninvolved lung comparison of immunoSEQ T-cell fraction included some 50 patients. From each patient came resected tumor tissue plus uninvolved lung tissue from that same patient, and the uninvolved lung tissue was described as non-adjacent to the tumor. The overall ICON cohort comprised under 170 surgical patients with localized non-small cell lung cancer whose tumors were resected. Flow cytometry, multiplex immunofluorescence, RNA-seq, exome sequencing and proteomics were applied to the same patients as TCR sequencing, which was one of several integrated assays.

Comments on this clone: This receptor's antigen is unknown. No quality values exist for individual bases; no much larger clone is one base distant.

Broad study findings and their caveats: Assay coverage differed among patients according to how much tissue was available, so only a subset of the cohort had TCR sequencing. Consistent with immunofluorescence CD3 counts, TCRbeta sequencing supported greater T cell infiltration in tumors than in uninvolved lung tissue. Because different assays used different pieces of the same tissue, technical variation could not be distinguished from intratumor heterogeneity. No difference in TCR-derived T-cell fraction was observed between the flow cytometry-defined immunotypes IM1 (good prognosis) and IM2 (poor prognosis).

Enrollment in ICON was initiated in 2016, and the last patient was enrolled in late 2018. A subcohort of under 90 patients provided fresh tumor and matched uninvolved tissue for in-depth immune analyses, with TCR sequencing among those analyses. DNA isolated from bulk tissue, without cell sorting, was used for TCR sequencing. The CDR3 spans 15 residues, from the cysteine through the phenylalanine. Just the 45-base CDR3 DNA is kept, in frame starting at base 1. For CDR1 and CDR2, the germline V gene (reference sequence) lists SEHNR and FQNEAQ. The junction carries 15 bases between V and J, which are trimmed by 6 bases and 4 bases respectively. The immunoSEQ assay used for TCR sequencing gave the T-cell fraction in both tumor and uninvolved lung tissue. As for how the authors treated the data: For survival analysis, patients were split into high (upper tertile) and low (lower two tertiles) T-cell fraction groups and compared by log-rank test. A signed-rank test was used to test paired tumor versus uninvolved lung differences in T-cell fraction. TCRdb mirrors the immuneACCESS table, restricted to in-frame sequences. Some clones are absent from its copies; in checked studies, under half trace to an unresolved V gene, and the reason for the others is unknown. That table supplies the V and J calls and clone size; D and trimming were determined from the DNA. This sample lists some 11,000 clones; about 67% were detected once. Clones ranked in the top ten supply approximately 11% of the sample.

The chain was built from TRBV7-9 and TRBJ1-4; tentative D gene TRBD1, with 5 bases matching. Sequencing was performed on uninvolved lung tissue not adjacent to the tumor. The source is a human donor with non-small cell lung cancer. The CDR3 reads CASRNDRDLNEKLFF. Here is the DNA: TGTGCCAGCAGGAACGACAGAGACCTTAATGAAAAACTGTTTTTT.